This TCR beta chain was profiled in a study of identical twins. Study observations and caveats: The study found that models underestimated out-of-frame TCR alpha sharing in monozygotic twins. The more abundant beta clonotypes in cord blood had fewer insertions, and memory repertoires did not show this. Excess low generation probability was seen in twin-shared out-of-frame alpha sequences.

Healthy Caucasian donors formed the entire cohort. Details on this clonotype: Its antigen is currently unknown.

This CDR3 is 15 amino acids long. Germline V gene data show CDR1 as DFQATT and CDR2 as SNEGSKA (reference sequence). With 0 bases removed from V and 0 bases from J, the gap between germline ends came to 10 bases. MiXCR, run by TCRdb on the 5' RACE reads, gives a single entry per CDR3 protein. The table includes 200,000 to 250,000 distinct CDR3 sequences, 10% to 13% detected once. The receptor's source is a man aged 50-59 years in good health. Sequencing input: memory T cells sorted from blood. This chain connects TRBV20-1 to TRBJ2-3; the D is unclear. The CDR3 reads CSARDPGQSTDTQYF. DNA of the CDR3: TGCAGTGCTAGAGACCCCGGGCAAAGCACAGATACGCAGTATTTT.